The T cell receptor beta chain under discussion was sequenced for a study of T cell changes during pregnancy in multiple sclerosis. Sequenced by immunoSEQ multiplex PCR; TCRdb stores in-frame clones only, minus some. The sample shows 90,000 to 95,000 clones, 80% to 95% of them seen only once. The receptor's source is a female donor with multiple sclerosis, enrolled in a pregnancy study. This specimen was peripheral blood, taken in the first trimester of pregnancy.

Written as DNA, the CDR3 is TGCAGCGTTGCAGGGGTCGCTGAAGCTTTCTTT. As protein: CSVAGVAEAFF. V usage is TRBV29-1 and J usage is TRBJ1-1; TRBD1 might be the D (6 bases). Trimming pared 4 bases from V and 6 bases from J, leaving 9 bases between. In germline, CDR1 is SQVTM, CDR2 ANQGSEA. This CDR3 is built from 11 residues.